One sample yielded the 10 T cell receptor beta chains listed below, sequenced in a study of shared clonotypes between healthy human individuals. Generated by immunoSEQ multiplex PCR, the TCRdb table keeps only in-frame clones and is missing some. The data show some 1,600,000 clones, 95% to 99% seen once. The sample consisted of naive CD4+ T cells sorted from blood. Sample subset: CD45RA+ positively selected. The receptors stem from a man under 40 in good health.

The rearrangement links TRBV6-5 to TRBJ2-2; 7 bases fit TRBD1. Unmatched junction bases numbered 8, after V lost 5 bases and J lost 5 bases. Germline assignment: CDR1 MNHEY and CDR2 SVGAGI. This CDR3 contains 15 residues. The CDR3 is CASSRRQGGTGELFF. CDR3 nucleotide sequence: TGTGCCAGCAGTCGGAGACAGGGCGGGACCGGGGAGCTGTTTTTT.

The V call is TRBV29-1, the J call TRBJ2-7; D uncertain. Germline CDR1 reads SQVTM; CDR2 reads ANQGSEA. The CDR3 sequence is 12 residues long. CDR3 nucleotides: TGCAGTATAAATACCAATTCGGGTGAGCAGTACTTC. It specifies CSINTNSGEQYF.

This rearrangement joins TRBV6-6 to TRBJ1-5; the match to TRBD1 covers 7 bases. The CDR3 runs 15 residues. V lost 7 bases, J lost 5 bases, and 11 bases stayed unmatched. Germline V gives CDR1 MNHNY, CDR2 SVGAGI (reference sequence). CDR3 sequence (DNA): TGTGCCAGCAACCAACAGGGGAGGCTAGATCAGCCCCAGCATTTT. Its translation: CASNQQGRLDQPQHF.

The chain has TRBV7-3 and TRBJ2-1; 10 bases fit TRBD2. CDR1 and CDR2 (germline): SGHTA, FQGTGA. V shed 3 bases, J shed 0 bases, and the junction held 5 bases outside the gene matches. The CDR3 runs 17 residues. CDR3 sequence (DNA): TGTGCCAGCAGCTTTACTAGCGGGGTCAGCTCCTACAATGAGCAGTTCTTC. Translated, it gives CASSFTSGVSSYNEQFF.

The gene calls are TRBV15 and TRBJ1-1, with D perhaps TRBD1 (5 bases). This CDR3 is 15 amino acids long. Germline CDR1 and CDR2: LNHNV and YYDKDF (reference sequence). V gave up 1 base and J gave up 6 bases, with 15 bases separating them. CDR3 DNA sequence: TGTGCCACCAGCAGAGTGGTAGGGGCCGGGGCTGAAGCTTTCTTT. This translates into CATSRVVGAGAEAFF.

The chain recombines TRBV19 with TRBJ2-1; 7 bases fit TRBD2. The CDR3 is made up of 13 amino acids. The germline V gene has CDR1 LNHDA and CDR2 SQIVND (reference sequence). Trimming took 9 bases from V and 6 from J; bases not matched to a gene: 8. In DNA form, the CDR3 reads TGTGCCAGCCGGACTAGGGGTGGCAATGAGCAGTTCTTC. Translation gives CASRTRGGNEQFF. Together with reference TRBV19 and TRBJ2-1, the CDR3 gives the full variable domain: DGGITQSPKYLFRKEGQNVTLSCEQNLNHDAMYWYRQDPGQGLRLIYYSQIVNDFQKGDIAEGYSVSREKKESFPLTVTSAQKNPTAFYLCASRTRGGNEQFFGPGTRLTVL.

This sequence joins TRBV6-5 and TRBJ1-4; 8 bases are a match to TRBD1. This CDR3 has 14 amino acids. Germline trimming cut 6 bases from V and 5 bases from J; bases unmatched to any gene: 5. The germline V gene has CDR1 MNHEY and CDR2 SVGAGI. The CDR3 nucleotides read TGTGCCAGCAGGTCGGGACAGGCGAATGAAAAACTGTTTTTT. This sequence encodes CASRSGQANEKLFF.

The chain is built from TRBV5-1 and TRBJ2-3; 7 positions match TRBD2. The CDR3 contains 13 residues. V was pared by 2 bases and J by 4 bases, with 1 base of the junction left unmatched. Germline-derived CDR1 and CDR2 are SGHRS and YFSETQ. CDR3 coding DNA: TGCGCCAGCAGCTTCCGGGAGGCAGATACGCAGTATTTT. It specifies CASSFREADTQYF.

The V call is TRBV9, the J call TRBJ2-1, with no clear D. The germline V and J ends were trimmed by 0 bases and 4 bases, with 11 bases remaining between them. The CDR3 totals 15 residues. Germline loops: CDR1 SGDLS, CDR2 YYNGEE. CDR3 in amino acids: CASSVGVAEYNEQFF. For the CDR3, the DNA is TGTGCCAGCAGCGTAGGGGTGGCGGAGTACAATGAGCAGTTCTTC.

CDR3 DNA: TGTGCCAGCAGACGAGGGGGTACCGGGGAGCTGTTTTTT. Residues: CASRRGGTGELFF. This chain joins TRBV5-4 and TRBJ2-2; tentatively, D is TRBD1 (6 bases). This CDR3 spans 13 amino acids. Germline V gene sequence: CDR1 SGHNT, CDR2 YYREEE (reference sequence). The germline V and J ends were trimmed by 5 bases and 5 bases, with 10 bases remaining between them.